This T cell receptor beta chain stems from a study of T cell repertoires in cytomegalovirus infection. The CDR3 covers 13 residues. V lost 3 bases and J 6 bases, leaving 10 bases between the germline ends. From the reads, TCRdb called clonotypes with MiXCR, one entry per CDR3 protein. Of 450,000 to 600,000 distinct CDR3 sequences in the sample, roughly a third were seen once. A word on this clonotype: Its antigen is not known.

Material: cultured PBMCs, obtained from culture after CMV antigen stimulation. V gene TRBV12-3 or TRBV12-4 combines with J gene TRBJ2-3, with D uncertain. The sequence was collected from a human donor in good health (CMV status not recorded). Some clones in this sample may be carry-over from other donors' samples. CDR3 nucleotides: TGTGCCAGCAGTTTGAGGTCCGCCGATACGCAGTATTTT. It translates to CASSLRSADTQYF.